This T cell receptor (beta chain) was recorded in a study of T cells in localized non-small cell lung cancer (dated by TCRdb to 2018 to 2020). As for the study more broadly: The study analyzed T cell repertoires of 236 early-stage NSCLC patients, comparing tumors and uninvolved tumor-adjacent lungs. The cohort comprised roughly 220 treatment-naïve NSCLC patients with resected, localized lung tumors. NSCLC patients had a mean age of roughly 66 years, and 129 were male and about a hundred female. Overall study outcomes, separate from this receptor: Uninvolved tumor-adjacent lung showed the highest T cell clonality, higher than tumor, which suggests more focused antigenic responses in the uninvolved tumor-adjacent lung. Longer overall survival was associated with higher blood T cell density, whereas shorter survival was associated with higher adjacent-lung clonality. Multi-region tumor sequencing was not performed, so intratumor heterogeneity could not be excluded. Because of the exploratory design, TCR variables were selected using unadjusted p-values without false-discovery rate correction. A median of 57 of the top 100 tumor clones turned up in the paired uninvolved adjacent lung, and approximately 30 of those clones also ranked among the top 100 of that same adjacent lung.

TCR beta CDR3 regions were sequenced from DNA using the immunoSEQ Assay. Under the source paper's analysis protocol: T cell density was computed as TCR beta template counts normalized to usable DNA estimated by amplifying housekeeping genes. The preseqR package was used to estimate richness by extrapolating to 400,000 templates for PBMC samples and to 120,000 templates for tissue samples. Clonality was taken to be one minus Pielou's evenness. Differential abundance testing on productive amino-acid clonotypes, with a minimum total count of 5 and an alpha of 0.1, was used to identify tissue-enriched TCRs. The Jaccard Index and the Morisita Overlap Index were used to measure how much the repertoires overlapped between compartments. GLIPH grouped TCR beta CDR3s together with public tetramer-defined viral CDR3s, and a viral motif had to include at least three viral sequences and also show V-gene enrichment. What TCRdb holds here is the immuneACCESS table cut down to in-frame rearrangements. Part of the clones is not present; checked against another copy, under half of the missing clones reflect an unresolved V gene, and the others are unexplained. V and J calls and clone size come straight from that table; D and trimming were deduced from the DNA. In this sample the table shows 70,000 or so clones, 84% of which occur a single time. About 1.5% of the sample is held by the ten biggest clonotypes.

As concerns this clone: Its antigen is currently not known. One base away there is no much larger clone; base qualities are not given.

At diagnosis, tumor, uninvolved tumor-adjacent lung and peripheral blood were collected and then preserved as a mix of FFPE and fresh-frozen material. Blood samples were analyzed as peripheral blood mononuclear cells for TCR repertoire profiling. The source was peripheral blood, collected before any cancer treatment. The receptor comes from a female donor over 55 with stage I lung adenocarcinoma.

In nucleotides, the sequence is TGCGCCAGCAGCTTGACTTTGGAGGGAGTGGGTTTCTTT. It codes for CASSLTLEGVGFF. The chain was built from TRBV5-1 and TRBJ1-1, with the identity of the D gene unclear. The CDR3, from cysteine to phenylalanine, totals 13 residues. Kept here is only the CDR3 DNA, which spans 39 bases and is read in frame from base 1. Trimming at the junction amounts to 1 base on V and 13 bases on J, and the germline ends lie 17 bases apart. Reading the germline V gene gives CDR1 SGHRS and CDR2 YFSETQ.